The 4 T cell receptor beta chains in this list originate from one sample, sequenced in a study of T cells in Graves' hyperthyroidism and ophthalmopathy. The investigators amplified TCR beta CDR3 regions from RNA transcripts. HTBI primers drove first-round RT-PCR of the TCR CDR3. TCRdb used MiXCR to reprocess the multiplex PCR reads, holding one entry per CDR3 protein. The sample records 500,000 to 600,000 distinct CDR3 sequences, around 20% being singletons. The specimen was blood. The receptor source for this set is a man in his forties or fifties with Graves' ophthalmopathy.

In this sample, this clonotype turned up a few times. The rearrangement joins TRBV19 to TRBJ2-2; D may be TRBD2 (5 bases). Trimming left V 4 bases short and J 0 bases short, with 15 bases between. The CDR3 consists of 17 residues. CDR1 and CDR2 (germline): LNHDA, SQIVND (reference sequence). The CDR3 nucleotides read TGTGCCAGTAGTAACGGGGTAGGCCCACCGAACACCGGGGAGCTGTTTTTT. Amino acids: CASSNGVGPPNTGELFF.

This clonotype appeared a few times. V is TRBV12-3 or TRBV12-4 and J is TRBJ2-7; D is possibly TRBD1 (6 bases). V lost 6 bases and J lost 0, with 15 bases in between. This CDR3 spans 15 amino acids. The CDR3 sequence is CASSRTGTHSYEQYF. The CDR3 nucleotides are TGTGCCAGCAGCCGCACCGGGACACACTCCTACGAGCAGTACTTC.

Remarks on this clonotype: This sequence may be a read error, since a much larger clone differs from it by one base. The CDR3 spells CASSLVLAGAPETQHF. CDR3 nucleotide sequence: TGTGCCAGCAGTTTAGTACTAGCGGGAGCCCCAGAGACCCAGCACTTC. This chain uses TRBV12-3 or TRBV12-4 with TRBJ2-5, with 11 nucleotides matching TRBD2. The CDR3 is 16 amino acids.

This sequence joins TRBV11-2 and TRBJ2-2; D tentatively fits TRBD1 or TRBD2 (5 bases each). V lost 3 bases to trimming and J lost 7 bases, with 12 bases between them. Germline V gene sequence: CDR1 SGHAT, CDR2 FQNNGV. CDR3 length equals 14 residues. This chain's CDR3 is CASSLWDGYGELFF. CDR3 bases: TGTGCCAGCAGCTTGTGGGACGGTTACGGGGAGCTGTTTTTT.